Listed here is a single TCR beta chain. The data belong to a study of blood T cell repertoires in COVID-19. About the research overall: Sample material is recorded as cDNA or gDNA derived from T cells, B-cell-depleted T cells, or PBMCs.

Per the original data handling: The authors estimated nucleated cell counts from reference gene primer amplification. Method: immunoSEQ multiplex PCR; TCRdb's copy keeps in-frame clones and lacks some. That table supplies the V and J calls and clone size; D and trimming were determined from the DNA. This table has approximately 250,000 clones, 86% appearing once. The V end was cut by 4 bases, the J end by 0 bases, with 16 bases between. Germline V gives CDR1 MNHEY, CDR2 SMNVEV (reference sequence). The CDR3 has 17 amino acids. The sample was peripheral blood. The J gene is TRBJ2-1, the V gene TRBV27; D is unclear. The sequence came from a middle-aged man with active or convalescent COVID-19. The CDR3 nucleotides are TGTGCCAGCAGTTCTCTAAGAAGACTCAGCTCCTACAATGAGCAGTTCTTC. Its translation is CASSSLRRLSSYNEQFF.